The 3 T cell receptor beta chains in this list originate from one sample, sequenced in a study of blood T cell repertoires in COVID-19. Clones were sequenced by immunoSEQ multiplex PCR, and TCRdb holds only the in-frame ones, with some missing. This table holds approximately 46,000 clones, roughly 88% found once. The specimen was peripheral blood. Every receptor here comes from a human donor in a cohort sampled during active COVID-19.

The chain couples TRBV10-3 to TRBJ1-2, with D possibly TRBD1 on 6 matching bases. The V end was cut by 2 bases, the J end by 7 bases, with 8 bases between. Per the germline V gene, CDR1 is ENHRY and CDR2 is SYGVKD. CDR3 length: 12 amino acids. CDR3 nucleotides: TGTGCCATCAGTGAGGGGGGCATTGGCTACACCTTC. It specifies CAISEGGIGYTF.

J is TRBJ1-1 and V is TRBV7-2; maybe TRBD1 (5 bases). Germline loops: CDR1 SGHTA, CDR2 FQGNSA. The ends were cut back, 2 bases at V and 5 bases at J, with 15 bases in the middle. The CDR3 is 15 residues long. The CDR3, as DNA: TGTGCCAGCAGCTTAAAAACAGGACACCGGACTGAAGCTTTCTTT. Protein sequence: CASSLKTGHRTEAFF.

The CDR3: CASSSGTGGQEQYF. CDR3 bases: TGTGCCAGTAGTAGCGGGACAGGGGGTCAGGAGCAGTACTTC. This chain uses TRBV19 with TRBJ2-7; 11 bases fit TRBD1. J lost 7 bases, V lost 4 bases, and 6 bases had no gene match. The CDR3 has 14 amino acids. Germline V gene data show CDR1 as LNHDA and CDR2 as SQIVND (reference sequence). The variable domain in full, with the rest retrieved from reference TRBV19 and TRBJ2-7, is DGGITQSPKYLFRKEGQNVTLSCEQNLNHDAMYWYRQDPGQGLRLIYYSQIVNDFQKGDIAEGYSVSREKKESFPLTVTSAQKNPTAFYLCASSSGTGGQEQYFGPGTRLTVT.